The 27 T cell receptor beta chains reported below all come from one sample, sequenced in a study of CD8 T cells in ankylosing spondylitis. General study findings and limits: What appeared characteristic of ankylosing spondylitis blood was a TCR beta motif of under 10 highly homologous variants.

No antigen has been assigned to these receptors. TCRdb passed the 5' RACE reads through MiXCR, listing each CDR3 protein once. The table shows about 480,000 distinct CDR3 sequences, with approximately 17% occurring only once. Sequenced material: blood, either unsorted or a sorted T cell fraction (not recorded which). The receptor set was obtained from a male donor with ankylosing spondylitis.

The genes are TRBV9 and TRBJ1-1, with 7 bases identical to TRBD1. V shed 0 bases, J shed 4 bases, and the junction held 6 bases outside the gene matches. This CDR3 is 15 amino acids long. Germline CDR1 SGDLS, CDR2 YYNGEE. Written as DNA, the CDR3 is TGTGCCAGCAGCGTAGCCCGAGGGGGCGGCACTGAAGCTTTCTTT. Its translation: CASSVARGGGTEAFF.

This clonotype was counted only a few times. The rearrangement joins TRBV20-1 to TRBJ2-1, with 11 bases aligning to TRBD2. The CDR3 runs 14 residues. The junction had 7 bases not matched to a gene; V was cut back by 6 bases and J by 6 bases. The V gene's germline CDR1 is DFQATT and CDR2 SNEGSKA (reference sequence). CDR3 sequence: CSAVPGLAVNEQFF. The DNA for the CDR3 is TGCAGTGCAGTTCCGGGACTAGCGGTCAATGAGCAGTTCTTC.

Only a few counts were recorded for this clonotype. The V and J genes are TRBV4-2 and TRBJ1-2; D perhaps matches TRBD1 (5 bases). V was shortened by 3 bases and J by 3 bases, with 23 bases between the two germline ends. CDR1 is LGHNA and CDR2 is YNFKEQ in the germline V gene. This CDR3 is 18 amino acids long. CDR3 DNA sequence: TGTGCCAGCAGCCACGCCATATGGGGGAAATCCTCGGACTATGGCTACACCTTC. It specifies CASSHAIWGKSSDYGYTF.

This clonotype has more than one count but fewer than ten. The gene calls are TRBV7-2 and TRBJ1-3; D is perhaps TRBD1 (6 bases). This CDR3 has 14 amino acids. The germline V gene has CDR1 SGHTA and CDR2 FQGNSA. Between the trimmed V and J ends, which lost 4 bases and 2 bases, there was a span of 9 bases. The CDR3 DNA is TGTGCCAGCAGCTCGCGGACAGCTGGAAACACCATATATTTT. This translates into CASSSRTAGNTIYF.

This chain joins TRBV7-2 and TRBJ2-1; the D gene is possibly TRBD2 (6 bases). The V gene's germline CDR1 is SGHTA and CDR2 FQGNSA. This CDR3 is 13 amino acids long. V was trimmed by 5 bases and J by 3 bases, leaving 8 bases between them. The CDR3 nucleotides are TGTGCCAGCAGCACGGACTACTACAATGAGCAGTTCTTC. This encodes CASSTDYYNEQFF.

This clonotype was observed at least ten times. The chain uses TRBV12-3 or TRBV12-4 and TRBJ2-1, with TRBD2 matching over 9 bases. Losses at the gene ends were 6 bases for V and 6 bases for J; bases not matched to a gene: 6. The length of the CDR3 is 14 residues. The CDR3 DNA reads TGTGCCAGCAGGGGGACGCGGGGGGGCAATGAGCAGTTCTTC. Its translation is CASRGTRGGNEQFF.

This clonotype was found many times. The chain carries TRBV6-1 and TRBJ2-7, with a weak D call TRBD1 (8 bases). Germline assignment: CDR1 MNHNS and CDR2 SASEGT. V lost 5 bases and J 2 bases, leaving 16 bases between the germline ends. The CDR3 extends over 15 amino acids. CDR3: CASSRGGTGAYEQYF. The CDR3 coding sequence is TGTGCCAGCAGTCGGGGAGGGACAGGTGCCTACGAGCAGTACTTC.

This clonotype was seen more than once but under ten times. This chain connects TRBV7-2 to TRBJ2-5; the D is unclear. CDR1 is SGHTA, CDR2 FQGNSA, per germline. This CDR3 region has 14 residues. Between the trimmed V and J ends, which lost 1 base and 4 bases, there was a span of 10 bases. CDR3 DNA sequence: TGTGCCAGCAGCTTAGTACAGAAAGTAGAGACCCAGTACTTC. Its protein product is CASSLVQKVETQYF. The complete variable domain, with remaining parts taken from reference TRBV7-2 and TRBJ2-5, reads GAGVSQSPSNKVTEKGKDVELRCDPISGHTALYWYRQSLGQGLEFLIYFQGNSAPDKSGLPSDRFSAERTGGSVSTLTIQRTQQEDSAVYLCASSLVQKVETQYFGPGTRLLVL.

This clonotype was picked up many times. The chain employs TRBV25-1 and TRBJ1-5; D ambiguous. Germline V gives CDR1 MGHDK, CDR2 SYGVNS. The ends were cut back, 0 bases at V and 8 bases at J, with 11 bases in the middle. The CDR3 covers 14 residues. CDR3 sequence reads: CASSEYSLSEPQHF. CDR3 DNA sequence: TGTGCCAGCAGTGAATATAGCCTTAGCGAGCCCCAGCATTTT.

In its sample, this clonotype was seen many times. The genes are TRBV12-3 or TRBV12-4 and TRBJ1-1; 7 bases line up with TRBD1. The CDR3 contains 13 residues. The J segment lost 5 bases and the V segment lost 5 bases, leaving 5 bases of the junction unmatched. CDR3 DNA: TGTGCCAGCAGTACCCAGGGGGAGACTGAAGCTTTCTTT. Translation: CASSTQGETEAFF.

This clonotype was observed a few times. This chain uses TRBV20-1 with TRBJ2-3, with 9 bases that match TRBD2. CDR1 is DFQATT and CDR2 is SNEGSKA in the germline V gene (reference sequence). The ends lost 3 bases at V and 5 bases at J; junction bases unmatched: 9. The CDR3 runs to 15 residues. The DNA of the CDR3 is TGCAGTGCTAGTATTTGGCGGGAGGGCCTAGATACGCAGTATTTT. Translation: CSASIWREGLDTQYF.

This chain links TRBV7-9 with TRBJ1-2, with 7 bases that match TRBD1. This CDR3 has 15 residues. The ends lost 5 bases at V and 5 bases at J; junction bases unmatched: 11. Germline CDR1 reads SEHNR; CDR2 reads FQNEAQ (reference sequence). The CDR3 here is CASSPNPGQSYGYTF. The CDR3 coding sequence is TGTGCCAGCAGCCCAAATCCGGGACAGTCGTATGGCTACACCTTC.

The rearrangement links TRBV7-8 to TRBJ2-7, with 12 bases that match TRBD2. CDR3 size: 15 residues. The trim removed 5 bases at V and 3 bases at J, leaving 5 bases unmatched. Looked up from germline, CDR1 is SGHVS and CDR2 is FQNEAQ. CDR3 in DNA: TGTGCCAGCAGCCCAGGACTAGCGGGACTCTACGAGCAGTACTTC. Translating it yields CASSPGLAGLYEQYF.

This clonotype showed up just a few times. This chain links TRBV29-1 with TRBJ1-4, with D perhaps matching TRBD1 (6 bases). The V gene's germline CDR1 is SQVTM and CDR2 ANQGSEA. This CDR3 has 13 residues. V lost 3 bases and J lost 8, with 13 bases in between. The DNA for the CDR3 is TGCAGCGTTGATGGGGGGGCCAAGGAAAAACTGTTTTTT. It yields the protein CSVDGGAKEKLFF.

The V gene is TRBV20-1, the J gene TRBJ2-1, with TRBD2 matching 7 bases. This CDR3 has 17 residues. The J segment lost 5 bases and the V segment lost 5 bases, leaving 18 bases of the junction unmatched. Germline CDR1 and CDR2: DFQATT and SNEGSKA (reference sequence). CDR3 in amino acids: CSAGRGAGYREDNEQFF. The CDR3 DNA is TGCAGTGCTGGACGTGGCGCGGGCTACCGGGAGGACAATGAGCAGTTCTTC.

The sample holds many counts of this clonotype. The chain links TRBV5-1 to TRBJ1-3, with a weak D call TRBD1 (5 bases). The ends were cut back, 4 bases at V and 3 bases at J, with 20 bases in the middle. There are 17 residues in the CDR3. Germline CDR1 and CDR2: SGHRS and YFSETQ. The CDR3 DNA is TGCGCCAGCAGCACCGCCCCGGCGGGGGGTTTTGGAAACACCATATATTTT. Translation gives CASSTAPAGGFGNTIYF. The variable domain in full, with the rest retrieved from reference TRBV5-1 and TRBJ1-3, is KAGVTQTPRYLIKTRGQQVTLSCSPISGHRSVSWYQQTPGQGLQFLFEYFSETQRNKGNFPGRFSGRQFSNSRSEMNVSTLELGDSALYLCASSTAPAGGFGNTIYFGEGSWLTVV.

The chain's CDR3 is CASSLGRGYEKLFF. In nucleotides, the CDR3 is TGCGCCAGCAGCCTCGGCAGGGGATATGAAAAACTGTTTTTT. The V call is TRBV4-1, the J call TRBJ1-4, with D perhaps TRBD1 (6 bases). V lost 4 bases and J 6 bases, leaving 12 bases between the germline ends. The length of the CDR3 is 14 residues. In germline, CDR1 is MGHRA, CDR2 YSYEKL.

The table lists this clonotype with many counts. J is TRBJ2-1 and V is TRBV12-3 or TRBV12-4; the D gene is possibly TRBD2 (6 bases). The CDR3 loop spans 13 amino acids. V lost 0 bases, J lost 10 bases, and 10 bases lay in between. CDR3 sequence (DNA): TGTGCCAGCAGTTTAGCGGGACTCCGGGAGCAGTTCTTC. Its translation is CASSLAGLREQFF.

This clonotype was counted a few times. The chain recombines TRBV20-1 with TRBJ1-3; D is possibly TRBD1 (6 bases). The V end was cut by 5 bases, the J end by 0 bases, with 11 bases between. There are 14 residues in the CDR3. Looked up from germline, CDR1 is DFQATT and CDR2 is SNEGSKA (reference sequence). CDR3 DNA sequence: TGCAGTGCTCAGGGACACGCCTCTGGAAACACCATATATTTT. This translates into CSAQGHASGNTIYF.

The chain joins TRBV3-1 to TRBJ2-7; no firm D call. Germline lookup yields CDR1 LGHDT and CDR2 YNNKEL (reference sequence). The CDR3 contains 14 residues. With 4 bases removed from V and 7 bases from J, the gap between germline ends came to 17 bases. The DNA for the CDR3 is TGTGCCAGCAGCCTCCGCCTGAGCTCCCATGAGCAGTACTTC. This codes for CASSLRLSSHEQYF.

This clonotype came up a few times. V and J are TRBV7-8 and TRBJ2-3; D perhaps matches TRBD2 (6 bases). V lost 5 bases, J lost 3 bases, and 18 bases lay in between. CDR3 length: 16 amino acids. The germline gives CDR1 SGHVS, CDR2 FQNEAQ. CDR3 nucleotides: TGTGCCAGCAGCCCCCGGGAGAATACGAGAACAGATACGCAGTATTTT. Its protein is CASSPRENTRTDTQYF. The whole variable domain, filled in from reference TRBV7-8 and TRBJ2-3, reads GAGVSQSPRYKVAKRGQDVALRCDPISGHVSLFWYQQALGQGPEFLTYFQNEAQLDKSGLPSDRFFAERPEGSVSTLKIQRTQQEDSAVYLCASSPRENTRTDTQYFGPGTRLTVL.

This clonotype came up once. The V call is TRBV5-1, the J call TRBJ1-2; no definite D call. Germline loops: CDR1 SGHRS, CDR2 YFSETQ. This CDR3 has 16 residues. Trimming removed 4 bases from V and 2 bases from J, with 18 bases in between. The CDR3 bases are TGCGCCAGCAGCAAGAGCGCTGGAGCAGCAAACTATGGCTACACCTTC. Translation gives CASSKSAGAANYGYTF.

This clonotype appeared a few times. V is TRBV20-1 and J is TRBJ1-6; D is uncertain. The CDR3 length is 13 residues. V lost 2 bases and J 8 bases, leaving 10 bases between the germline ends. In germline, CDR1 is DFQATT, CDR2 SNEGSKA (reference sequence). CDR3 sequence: CSARMRADSPLHF. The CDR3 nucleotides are TGCAGTGCTAGAATGCGAGCGGATTCACCCCTCCACTTT.

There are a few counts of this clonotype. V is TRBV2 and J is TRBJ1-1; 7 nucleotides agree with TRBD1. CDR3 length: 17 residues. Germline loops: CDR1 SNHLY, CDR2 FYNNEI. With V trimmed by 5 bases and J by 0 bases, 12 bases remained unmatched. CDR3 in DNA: TGTGCCAGCAGTAGATGGGACAGAGCACGTATGAACACTGAAGCTTTCTTT. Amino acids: CASSRWDRARMNTEAFF.

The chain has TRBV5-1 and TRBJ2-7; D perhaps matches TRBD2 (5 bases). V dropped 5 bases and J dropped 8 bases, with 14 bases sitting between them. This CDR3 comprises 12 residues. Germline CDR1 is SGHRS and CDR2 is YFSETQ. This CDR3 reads CASRAGEGKQYF. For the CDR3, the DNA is TGCGCCAGCAGGGCAGGAGAGGGAAAGCAGTACTTC.

In DNA, the CDR3 is TGTGCCAGCAGTGGTGGGACTAGCGGGTTCGGGGGGGAGCAGTTCTTC. Amino acids: CASSGGTSGFGGEQFF. This chain uses TRBV6-1 with TRBJ2-1; 12 positions agree with TRBD2. J lost 10 bases, V lost 4 bases, and 11 bases had no gene match. Looked up from germline, CDR1 is MNHNS and CDR2 is SASEGT. This CDR3 comprises 16 residues.

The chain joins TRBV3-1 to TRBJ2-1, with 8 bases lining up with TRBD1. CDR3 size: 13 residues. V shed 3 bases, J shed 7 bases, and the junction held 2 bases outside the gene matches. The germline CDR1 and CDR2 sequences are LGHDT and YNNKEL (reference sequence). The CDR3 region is CASSQRQGNEQFF. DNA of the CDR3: TGTGCCAGCAGCCAGAGACAGGGGAATGAGCAGTTCTTC.